This TCR beta chain was captured in a study of cytomegalovirus exposure and HLA in healthy donors. Germline CDR1 ENHRY, CDR2 SYGVKD. The CDR3 totals 14 residues. Trimming at V came to 5 bases and at J to 6 bases, leaving 5 bases not matched to a gene. About this clone itself: Its antigen remains unidentified.

A multiplex PCR was run with 60 Vbeta primers and 13 Jbeta primers. The data were produced by immunoSEQ multiplex PCR, yet TCRdb's version contains in-frame clones alone and is incomplete. The sample lists fewer than 200,000 clones, 75% to 85% occurring once. Study observations and caveats: Previously analyzed data showed that most TCR beta V segments were productive at a frequency of about 90% or about 30%. Some public TCRs appeared in many individuals, while most sequences were rare. Reports credit the classifier with highly specific, highly sensitive diagnosis of cytomegalovirus status.

The sample consisted of PBMCs. The chain has TRBV10-3 and TRBJ2-1; 9 bases match TRBD2. This sequence was found in a boy aged 5-17 years in good health and CMV-seronegative. The CDR3 region has the DNA TGTGCCATCAGTACGGAGCGGGGGGCCAATGAGCAGTTCTTC. The encoded protein is CAISTERGANEQFF.